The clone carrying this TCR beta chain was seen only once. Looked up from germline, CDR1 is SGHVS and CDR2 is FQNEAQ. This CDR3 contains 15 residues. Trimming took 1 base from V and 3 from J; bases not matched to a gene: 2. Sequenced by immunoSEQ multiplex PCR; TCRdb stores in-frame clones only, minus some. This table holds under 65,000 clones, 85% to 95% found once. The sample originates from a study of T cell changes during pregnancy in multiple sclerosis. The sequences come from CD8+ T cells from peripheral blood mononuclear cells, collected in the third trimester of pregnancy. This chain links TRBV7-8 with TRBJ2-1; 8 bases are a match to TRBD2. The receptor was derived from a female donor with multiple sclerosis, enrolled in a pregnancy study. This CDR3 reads CASSLVAGYYNEQFF. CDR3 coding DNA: TGTGCCAGCAGCTTAGTAGCGGGGTACTACAATGAGCAGTTCTTC.